This TCR beta chain appears in the sequencing data of a study of spatial heterogeneity in lung cancer. About the research overall: A unique TCR and UMI combination showed up more than ten times in raw reads, on average. Whole-study findings and limits: There were more appearances of ubiquitous expanded tumor TCRs in blood at resection than at follow-up.

This clonotype was counted many times. Its specificity is unknown. The sample's time point: sample taken at primary tumor resection. Tumor, nontumor lung or frozen PBMC supplied whole RNA, sequenced without sorting. 72 TRACERx patients with early, untreated non-small cell lung cancer donated samples. Germline V gene data show CDR1 as SGHDT and CDR2 as YYEEEE. After removal of 4 bases from V and 2 bases from J, the junction contained 4 bases not matched to a gene. This CDR3 comprises 14 residues. TCRdb recomputed calls from the 5' RACE reads with MiXCR, one row per CDR3 protein. The sample carries tens of thousands of distinct CDR3 sequences, roughly 15% recorded once.

This chain connects TRBV5-6 to TRBJ2-5; 8 bases are a match to TRBD1. This specimen was PBMCs, taken at surgery. This receptor was obtained from a male donor with early-stage non-small cell lung cancer. CDR3 in amino acids: CASSMTGDQETQYF. CDR3 sequence (DNA): TGTGCCAGCAGCATGACAGGGGATCAAGAGACCCAGTACTTC. The full variable domain, in which reference TRBV5-6 and TRBJ2-5 provide the parts outside the CDR3, is DAGVTQSPTHLIKTRGQQVTLRCSPKSGHDTVSWYQQALGQGPQFIFQYYEEEERQRGNFPDRFSGHQFPNYSSELNVNALLLGDSALYLCASSMTGDQETQYFGPGTRLLVL.